These T cell receptor beta chains were read from a single sample in a study of response to subunit inactivated influenza vaccine. In TCRdb, the RT-PCR reads were re-called with MiXCR into one record per CDR3 protein. The sample carries around 850,000 distinct CDR3 sequences, under 20% recorded once. This material consisted of PBMCs from blood, taken about 5 days after vaccination. The receptors shown here come from a man in his fifties or sixties who received an inactivated influenza vaccine. Both conserved end residues are part of each CDR3.

j_call: TRBJ2-1
v_call: TRBV6-2/TRBV6-3
cdr3_aa: CASSYQREGNEQFF

j_call: TRBJ1-4
v_call: TRBV10-3
cdr3_aa: CAISGQRNEKLFF

j_call: TRBJ2-1
v_call: TRBV6-4
cdr3_aa: CASSGQGGEQFF

j_call: TRBJ2-1
v_call: TRBV15
cdr3_aa: CATSRSKGPKQFF

j_call: TRBJ2-1
v_call: TRBV4-3
cdr3_aa: CASSQELLAGASEQFF

j_call: TRBJ2-1
v_call: TRBV4-3
cdr3_aa: CASSQVTTRLVPEQFF

j_call: TRBJ2-7
v_call: TRBV5-6
cdr3_aa: CASSFKIFSGLLYEQYF

j_call: TRBJ1-1
v_call: TRBV12-3/TRBV12-4
cdr3_aa: CASRRQGANTEAFF

j_call: TRBJ1-5
v_call: TRBV7-9
cdr3_aa: CASSSSDRGSNQPQHF

j_call: TRBJ2-3
v_call: TRBV29-1
cdr3_aa: CSVDRGARSDTQYF

j_call: TRBJ1-4
v_call: TRBV19
cdr3_aa: CASSRAPNAEKLFF

j_call: TRBJ2-1
v_call: TRBV28
cdr3_aa: CASRRGTSGMNEQFF

j_call: TRBJ2-3
v_call: TRBV29-1
cdr3_aa: CSVGRTSGMGTDTQYF

j_call: TRBJ1-5
v_call: TRBV20-1
cdr3_aa: CSAGASTSSQPQHF

j_call: TRBJ2-3
v_call: TRBV10-3
cdr3_aa: CAISYNRGGTDTQYF

j_call: TRBJ2-7
v_call: TRBV28
cdr3_aa: CASSPSGATYEQYF

j_call: TRBJ2-3
v_call: TRBV7-3
cdr3_aa: CASSFPTSFDTDTQYF

j_call: TRBJ1-1
v_call: TRBV12-3/TRBV12-4
cdr3_aa: CASTLNTEAFF

j_call: TRBJ1-6
v_call: TRBV7-2
cdr3_aa: CASSLAGKNSPLHF

j_call: TRBJ2-1
v_call: TRBV12-3/TRBV12-4
cdr3_aa: CASSMGQVGNEQFF

j_call: TRBJ1-6
v_call: TRBV5-1
cdr3_aa: CASSLLLDRGMSPLHF

j_call: TRBJ1-4
v_call: TRBV29-1
cdr3_aa: CSVEDRSPRGKLFF

j_call: TRBJ2-1
v_call: TRBV12-3/TRBV12-4
cdr3_aa: CASSLGAVSEQFF

j_call: TRBJ2-5
v_call: TRBV12-3/TRBV12-4
cdr3_aa: CASKPRNRDTGGETQYF

j_call: TRBJ2-1
v_call: TRBV5-5
cdr3_aa: CASSWARTGGHNEQFF

j_call: TRBJ2-1
v_call: TRBV20-1
cdr3_aa: CSATQGASGRARNEQFF

j_call: TRBJ2-2
v_call: TRBV29-1
cdr3_aa: CSARTSGGENTGELFF

j_call: TRBJ2-5
v_call: TRBV29-1
cdr3_aa: CSVGVETQYF

j_call: TRBJ2-2
v_call: TRBV3-1
cdr3_aa: CASSQDHGPGELFF

j_call: TRBJ2-6
v_call: TRBV5-8
cdr3_aa: CASSLGPGANVLTF

j_call: TRBJ2-3
v_call: TRBV9
cdr3_aa: CASSVAGHGGRSTDTQYF

j_call: TRBJ1-5
v_call: TRBV7-9
cdr3_aa: CASSRLNQPQHF

j_call: TRBJ2-1
v_call: TRBV2
cdr3_aa: CASTRLRENEQFF

j_call: TRBJ2-2
v_call: TRBV12-3/TRBV12-4
cdr3_aa: CASSPQGTGELFF

j_call: TRBJ2-5
v_call: TRBV20-1
cdr3_aa: CSARGAQGARETQYF

j_call: TRBJ2-1
v_call: TRBV7-2
cdr3_aa: CASSSTGNLYNEQFF

j_call: TRBJ2-5
v_call: TRBV5-4
cdr3_aa: CASSLVAAGGETQYF

j_call: TRBJ1-5
v_call: TRBV2
cdr3_aa: CASSQGGNQPQHF

j_call: TRBJ1-2
v_call: TRBV6-1
cdr3_aa: CASGDRDLYGYTF

j_call: TRBJ2-7
v_call: TRBV7-8
cdr3_aa: CASSFGRHSYEQYF

j_call: TRBJ1-4
v_call: TRBV4-1
cdr3_aa: CASSQESGYEKLFF